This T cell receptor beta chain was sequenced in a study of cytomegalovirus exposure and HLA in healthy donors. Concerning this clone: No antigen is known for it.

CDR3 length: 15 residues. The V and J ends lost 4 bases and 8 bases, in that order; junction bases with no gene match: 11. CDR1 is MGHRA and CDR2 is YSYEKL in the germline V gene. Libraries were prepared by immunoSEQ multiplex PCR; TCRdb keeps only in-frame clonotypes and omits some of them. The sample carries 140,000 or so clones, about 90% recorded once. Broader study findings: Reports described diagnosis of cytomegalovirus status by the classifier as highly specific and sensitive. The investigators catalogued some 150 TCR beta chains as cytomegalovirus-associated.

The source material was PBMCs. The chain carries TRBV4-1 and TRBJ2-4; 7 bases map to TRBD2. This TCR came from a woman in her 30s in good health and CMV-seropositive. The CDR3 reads CASSPRDYGVDIQYF. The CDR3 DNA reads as TGCGCCAGCAGCCCACGGGACTACGGGGTAGACATTCAGTACTTC.